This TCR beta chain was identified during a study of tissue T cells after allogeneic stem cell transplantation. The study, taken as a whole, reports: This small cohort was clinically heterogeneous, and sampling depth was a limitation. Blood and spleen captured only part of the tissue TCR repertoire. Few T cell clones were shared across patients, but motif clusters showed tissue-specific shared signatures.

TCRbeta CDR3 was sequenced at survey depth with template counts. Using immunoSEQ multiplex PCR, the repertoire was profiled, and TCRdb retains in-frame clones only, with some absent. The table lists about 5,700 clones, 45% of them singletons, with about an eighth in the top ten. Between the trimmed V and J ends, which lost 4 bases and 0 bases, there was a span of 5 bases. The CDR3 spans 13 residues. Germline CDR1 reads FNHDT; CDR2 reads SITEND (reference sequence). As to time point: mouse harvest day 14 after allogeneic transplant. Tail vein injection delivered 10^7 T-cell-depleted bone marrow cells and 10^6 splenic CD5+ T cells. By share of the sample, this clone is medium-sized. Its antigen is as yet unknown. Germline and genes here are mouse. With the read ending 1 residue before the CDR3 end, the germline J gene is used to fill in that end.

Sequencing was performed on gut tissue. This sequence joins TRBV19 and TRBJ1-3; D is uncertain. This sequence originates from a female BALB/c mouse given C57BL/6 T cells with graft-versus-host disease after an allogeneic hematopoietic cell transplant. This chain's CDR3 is CASSRFSGNTLYF. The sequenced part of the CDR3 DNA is TGTGCCAGCAGTCGCTTTTCTGGAAATACGCTCTAT.